A selection of T cell receptor beta chains follows, all from one sample in a study of OX40 agonist ivuxolimab in advanced cancers. Assay used: immunoSEQ multiplex PCR; TCRdb lists only in-frame clones, some missing. The sample records under 95,000 clones, approximately 93% being singletons. Here the sequenced sample was CD4+ or CD8+ T cells sorted from blood, taken in a trial of the OX40 agonist ivuxolimab. The source is an adult with an advanced solid tumor such as melanoma, head and neck, liver or kidney cancer. Each CDR3 is given with its conserved first and last residue. A D gene is named only where the DNA matches it firmly. The size entry is marked missing in some rows and otherwise reads once, few, many or a size class.

v_call	clone_size	d_call	j_call	cdr3_aa	cdr3_nt
TRBV13	.	.	TRBJ2-7	CASSLGSSYEQYF	TGTGCCAGCAGCTTAGGATCCTCCTACGAGCAGTACTTC
TRBV10-1	.	.	TRBJ2-1	CASSDGPNNEQFF	TGCGCCAGCAGTGACGGACCCAACAATGAGCAGTTCTTC
TRBV10-1	.	.	TRBJ2-1	CASSRGRNNNEQFF	TGCGCCAGCAGTAGGGGGAGGAACAACAATGAGCAGTTCTTC
TRBV27	.	.	TRBJ2-7	CASSPGPRGQYF	TGTGCCAGCAGTCCTGGACCGCGAGGGCAGTACTTC
TRBV27	.	.	TRBJ2-5	CASSSQETQYF	TGTGCCAGCAGTTCTCAAGAGACCCAGTACTTC
TRBV7-8	.	.	TRBJ2-1	CASSLAVVGPSSYNEQFF	TGTGCCAGCAGCTTAGCGGTTGTAGGCCCGAGCTCCTACAATGAGCAGTTCTTC
TRBV13	.	TRBD1	TRBJ1-2	CASSFPLGQGGLGYTF	TGTGCCAGCAGCTTCCCTTTGGGACAGGGCGGGTTGGGCTACACCTTC
TRBV27	.	.	TRBJ1-1	CASSLDGTGAFF	TGTGCCAGCAGTTTGGACGGAACAGGAGCTTTCTTT
TRBV27	.	TRBD2	TRBJ2-1	CASSLRGVTYNEQFF	TGTGCCAGCAGTTTGCGGGGGGTAACCTACAATGAGCAGTTCTTC
TRBV30	.	.	TRBJ2-7	CAWDGDRQYEQYF	TGTGCCTGGGACGGGGACCGACAATACGAGCAGTACTTC
TRBV15	.	TRBD1	TRBJ2-7	CATSRDRTGTYEQYF	TGTGCCACCAGCAGAGACCGGACAGGTACCTACGAGCAGTACTTC
TRBV11-2	.	TRBD2	TRBJ2-1	CASSLGPYGLAGGNEQFF	TGTGCCAGCAGCTTAGGTCCATACGGACTAGCGGGAGGAAATGAGCAGTTCTTC
TRBV11-2	.	TRBD1	TRBJ2-7	CASRLNYGQGLPYEQYF	TGTGCCAGCAGGCTAAATTATGGACAGGGGCTTCCCTACGAGCAGTACTTC
TRBV7-9	.	.	TRBJ1-1	CASSLDGTVAFF	TGTGCCAGCAGCCTGGATGGGACGGTGGCTTTCTTT
TRBV4-3	.	.	TRBJ1-1	CASSQERQDDWGRTEAFF	TGCGCCAGCAGCCAAGAACGGCAAGATGACTGGGGAAGGACTGAAGCTTTCTTT
TRBV7-8	.	TRBD1	TRBJ1-5	CASSLVGGQGRQPQHF	TGTGCCAGCAGCTTAGTAGGGGGACAGGGGAGACAGCCCCAGCATTTT
TRBV5-4	.	.	TRBJ2-2	CASSPRRSGATGELFF	TGTGCCAGCAGCCCCCGGCGTTCGGGGGCTACCGGGGAGCTGTTTTTT
TRBV9	.	.	TRBJ1-5	CASSVGVSGNQPQHF	TGTGCCAGCAGCGTAGGTGTTTCGGGCAATCAGCCCCAGCATTTT
TRBV5-6	once	.	TRBJ2-5	CASSFGIQETQYF	TGTGCCAGCAGCTTCGGAATCCAAGAGACCCAGTACTTC
TRBV5-6	.	.	TRBJ2-7	CASSFRRGVDEQYF	TGTGCCAGCAGCTTTCGGAGGGGAGTTGACGAGCAGTACTTC
TRBV10-1	.	.	TRBJ2-1	CASSEMRGTSYNEQFF	TGCGCCAGCAGTGAAATGCGCGGAACCTCCTACAATGAGCAGTTCTTC
TRBV14	.	.	TRBJ2-7	CASSLGTRYEQYF	TGTGCCAGCAGCCTTGGGACCCGCTACGAGCAGTACTTC
TRBV30	once	TRBD1	TRBJ1-2	CAQLAARQGGGYTF	TGTGCCCAATTGGCGGCCCGACAGGGAGGCGGCTACACCTTC
TRBV10-3	.	.	TRBJ2-7	CAISDRGDEQYF	TGTGCCATCAGTGACAGGGGAGACGAGCAGTACTTC
TRBV27	once	.	TRBJ2-5	CASSLIGETETQYF	TGTGCCAGCAGTTTAATCGGGGAGACGGAGACCCAGTACTTC